Listed below are T cell receptor beta chains from one sample, sequenced in a study of blood T cell repertoires in COVID-19. Clones were read by immunoSEQ multiplex PCR, and TCRdb kept only the in-frame ones, dropping some. Of around 270,000 clones detected, 80% to 90% appear once; the ten largest clones hold 2.3%. The sample was peripheral blood. The receptors stem from a woman aged 50 to 65 with acute or convalescent COVID-19. The conserved cysteine and the conserved F or W are not part of the CDR3 here. Fields, in order: V gene, J gene, clone size, CDR3 protein. Size tells how often a clone was seen (once, few, many) or the class of an expanded clone, and some rows leave it out.

V gene: TRBV12-3/TRBV12-4; J gene: TRBJ2-5; clone size: .; CDR3 protein: ATSNTGKETQY
V gene: TRBV5-6; J gene: TRBJ2-1; clone size: .; CDR3 protein: ASKGREDNEQF
V gene: TRBV9; J gene: TRBJ2-6; clone size: .; CDR3 protein: ASSPRGTGANVLT
V gene: TRBV28; J gene: TRBJ1-2; clone size: .; CDR3 protein: ASSLQRGRYGYT
V gene: TRBV7-3; J gene: TRBJ2-7; clone size: .; CDR3 protein: ASSSRPGGEQY
V gene: TRBV19; J gene: TRBJ1-2; clone size: .; CDR3 protein: ASSSRTGYQPSNYGYT
V gene: TRBV5-4; J gene: TRBJ2-1; clone size: .; CDR3 protein: ASSSWLINEQF
V gene: TRBV15; J gene: TRBJ2-1; clone size: .; CDR3 protein: ATSRDRTTSNNDEQF
V gene: TRBV27; J gene: TRBJ2-1; clone size: .; CDR3 protein: ASSLGGVYFQF
V gene: TRBV30; J gene: TRBJ2-5; clone size: .; CDR3 protein: AWDPKREGTQY
V gene: TRBV6-5; J gene: TRBJ1-1; clone size: .; CDR3 protein: ASSRGTRAF
V gene: TRBV28; J gene: TRBJ1-5; clone size: few; CDR3 protein: ASSSDNSNQPQH
V gene: TRBV13; J gene: TRBJ2-7; clone size: .; CDR3 protein: ASSSSLNRDTIYEQY
V gene: TRBV5-4; J gene: TRBJ1-4; clone size: .; CDR3 protein: ASSTRTGIGEKLF